Included here is one T cell receptor beta chain sequence, with context. The CDR3 runs 15 residues. Germline CDR1 reads KGHSH; CDR2 reads LQKENI. V was cut by 9 bases and J by 6 bases, with 21 bases left in between. This sample is part of a study of blood T cell repertoires in COVID-19. TCRdb's table, derived via immunoSEQ multiplex PCR, lists solely in-frame clones and lacks some. The data hold around 110,000 clones, with more than 70% observed a single time. The rearrangement joins TRBV18 to TRBJ2-1; a possible D gene is TRBD1 (6 bases). This TCR was sampled from a man in his forties or fifties with active or convalescent COVID-19. The sample consisted of peripheral blood. Here the CDR3 DNA reads TGTGCCAGGCGGTTGGGACACCTAATTGGCAATGAGCAGTTCTTC. Residues: CARRLGHLIGNEQFF.